The 25 T cell receptor beta chains listed next were all sequenced from one sample in a study of blood T cell repertoires in COVID-19. The repertoire was sequenced with immunoSEQ multiplex PCR; TCRdb's copy has only in-frame clones and lacks some. The sample lists about 520,000 clones; approximately 85% were seen once. What was sequenced was peripheral blood. The receptors here all came from a human donor in a cohort sampled during active COVID-19.

This clone appeared a few times. An end of the junction differs from the germline gene, which may be a read error. The CDR3 loop reads CASSLMGLSASF. The CDR3 region has the DNA TGTGCCAGCAGCTTAATGGGACTCTCGGCGAGCTTC. The rearrangement joins TRBV7-9 to TRBJ2-7; D perhaps matches TRBD2 (6 bases). Germline CDR1 and CDR2: SEHNR and FQNEAQ (reference sequence). This CDR3 is built from 12 residues. The variable domain in full, with the rest retrieved from reference TRBV7-9 and TRBJ2-7, is DTGVSQNPRHKITKRGQNVTFRCDPISEHNRLYWYRQTLGQGPEFLTYFQNEAQLEKSRLLSDRFSAERPKGSFSTLEIQRTEQGDSAMYLCASSLMGLSASFGPGTRLTVT.

Details on this clone: One end of the junction varies from germline; a read error may be responsible. The CDR3 here is CASSETTGQGSNEQYF. CDR3 DNA sequence: TGTGCCAGCAGTGAAACGACGGGACAGGGCTCCAACGAGCAGTACTTC. The chain carries TRBV6-1 and TRBJ2-7; 9 bases line up with TRBD1. Germline V lookup: CDR1 MNHNS, CDR2 SASEGT. The CDR3 covers 16 residues.

This chain joins TRBV6-5 and TRBJ1-4; D may be TRBD1 (5 bases). The germline gives CDR1 MNHEY, CDR2 SVGAGI. Trimming left V 6 bases short and J 8 bases short, with 13 bases between. The CDR3 is 13 amino acids. The CDR3 DNA follows: TGTGCCAGCAGCCCCAGGGTCGCGGAAAAACTGTTTTTT. It specifies CASSPRVAEKLFF.

The chain employs TRBV5-6 and TRBJ1-1; TRBD1 aligns across 7 bases. In germline, CDR1 is SGHDT, CDR2 YYEEEE. This CDR3 has 15 residues. Unmatched junction bases numbered 10, after V lost 4 bases and J lost 4 bases. CDR3 in DNA: TGTGCCAGCAGCCCGGAGGGGGCACGGGCCACTGAAGCTTTCTTT. Translation gives CASSPEGARATEAFF. Full variable domain (missing parts from reference TRBV5-6 and TRBJ1-1): DAGVTQSPTHLIKTRGQQVTLRCSPKSGHDTVSWYQQALGQGPQFIFQYYEEEERQRGNFPDRFSGHQFPNYSSELNVNALLLGDSALYLCASSPEGARATEAFFGQGTRLTVV.

This chain links TRBV19 with TRBJ2-5; no reliable D call. CDR3 size: 14 residues. V was trimmed by 4 bases and J by 1 base, leaving 10 bases between them. The V gene's germline CDR1 is LNHDA and CDR2 SQIVND (reference sequence). This CDR3 reads CASSSSSLQETQYF. As DNA, the CDR3 is TGTGCCAGTAGTAGTTCCTCCCTCCAAGAGACCCAGTACTTC.

The rearrangement uses TRBV7-8 and TRBJ2-2, with 8 bases aligning to TRBD2. The V gene end was trimmed by 5 bases and the J gene end by 0 bases; junction bases not matched to a gene: 5. The germline CDR1 and CDR2 sequences are SGHVS and FQNEAQ. The CDR3 contains 16 residues. CDR3 in DNA: TGTGCCAGCAGCGGAATAGCGGGACCGAACACCGGGGAGCTGTTTTTT. Translating gives CASSGIAGPNTGELFF.

The V and J genes are TRBV12-5 and TRBJ2-2; 14 bases are shared with TRBD2. Germline CDR1 reads LGHNT; CDR2 reads FRNRAP. The CDR3 is 17 amino acids. V lost 2 bases and J lost 7; bases outside the gene matches: 6. CDR3 sequence: CASGLRLAGGPDGELFF. Here the CDR3 DNA reads TGTGCTAGTGGTTTGAGACTAGCGGGAGGGCCGGACGGGGAGCTGTTTTTT.

This clone was recorded a few times. The V call is TRBV15, the J call TRBJ2-4, with TRBD1 identical over 8 bases. Germline V lookup: CDR1 LNHNV, CDR2 YYDKDF (reference sequence). The CDR3 is 18 residues long. The ends lost 3 bases at V and 1 base at J; junction bases unmatched: 11. For the CDR3, the DNA is TGTGCCACCAGCAGGGGCATAGACAGGGGCACGGCCAAAAACATTCAGTACTTC. This codes for CATSRGIDRGTAKNIQYF.

This chain joins TRBV5-5 and TRBJ2-3; 8 bases agree with TRBD2. Trimming removed 1 base from V and 4 bases from J; junction bases left unmatched: 8. The germline gives CDR1 SGHKS, CDR2 YYEKEE (reference sequence). The CDR3 runs to 16 residues. The CDR3 DNA is TGTGCCAGCAGCTTGCCGGGAGGGCCAAGGGCAGATACGCAGTATTTT. This sequence encodes CASSLPGGPRADTQYF.

This chain uses TRBV7-2 with TRBJ2-2, with 12 nucleotides matching TRBD2. Germline CDR1 SGHTA, CDR2 FQGNSA. V gave up 1 base and J gave up 4 bases; unmatched junction bases: 4. The CDR3 consists of 17 residues. CDR3 loop: CASSLEGLAGFTGELFF. The CDR3 nucleotides read TGTGCCAGCAGCTTAGAAGGACTAGCGGGATTCACCGGGGAGCTGTTTTTT. Supplemented by reference TRBV7-2 and TRBJ2-2, the full variable domain reads GAGVSQSPSNKVTEKGKDVELRCDPISGHTALYWYRQSLGQGLEFLIYFQGNSAPDKSGLPSDRFSAERTGGSVSTLTIQRTQQEDSAVYLCASSLEGLAGFTGELFFGEGSRLTVL.

The chain recombines TRBV9 with TRBJ2-3; possible D gene TRBD1, 6 bases. Germline V CDR1 and CDR2: SGDLS, YYNGEE. This CDR3 region has 15 residues. The ends were cut back, 0 bases at V and 6 bases at J, with 14 bases in the middle. In DNA, the CDR3 is TGTGCCAGCAGCGTAGATGGGGGCCCCCTGGATACGCAGTATTTT. Translating gives CASSVDGGPLDTQYF.

This clone has just a few counts. One end of the junction does not line up with germline, which may come from a read error. This rearrangement joins TRBV19 to TRBJ2-4, with TRBD2 as a possible D gene (5 bases). CDR3 length: 13 amino acids. Looked up from germline, CDR1 is LNHDA and CDR2 is SQIVND (reference sequence). The CDR3 nucleotides read TGTGCCAGTAGTGCCCCGGCGGGCAGGAACCTCGACTTC. The encoded protein is CASSAPAGRNLDF.

The chain employs TRBV10-3 and TRBJ1-2, with 7 bases matching TRBD1. V lost 6 bases to trimming and J lost 4 bases; unmatched junction nucleotides: 5. The CDR3 runs to 13 residues. Germline loops: CDR1 ENHRY, CDR2 SYGVKD. The chain's CDR3 is CAIRTGSSYGYTF. The CDR3 DNA is TGTGCCATCAGGACAGGGAGCAGCTATGGCTACACCTTC.

The chain carries TRBV27 and TRBJ2-3; TRBD1 matches at 8 bases. Germline CDR1 MNHEY, CDR2 SMNVEV (reference sequence). Unmatched junction bases numbered 5, after V lost 0 bases and J lost 3 bases. The CDR3 has 16 amino acids. This CDR3 reads CASSLSGQGRTDTQYF. As DNA, the CDR3 is TGTGCCAGCAGTTTATCCGGACAGGGAAGAACAGATACGCAGTATTTT.

J is TRBJ2-7 and V is TRBV28; tentatively, D is TRBD1 (5 bases). CDR3 length: 15 residues. With 2 bases removed from V and 4 bases from J, the gap between germline ends came to 15 bases. CDR1 and CDR2 from the germline V gene are MDHEN and SYDVKM. This CDR3 reads CASSLNFQGSYEQYF. CDR3 nucleotides: TGTGCCAGCAGTTTAAATTTTCAGGGCTCATACGAGCAGTACTTC.

The V gene is TRBV4-3, the J gene TRBJ1-1; tentatively, D is TRBD1 (6 bases). CDR3 length: 14 amino acids. Trimming cost V 0 bases and J 4 bases, with 9 bases left between them. The V gene's germline CDR1 is LGHNA and CDR2 YSLEER. CDR3 amino acids: CASSQEQGVTEAFF. DNA of the CDR3: TGCGCCAGCAGCCAAGAACAGGGAGTCACTGAAGCTTTCTTT.

The chain combines TRBV28 with TRBJ1-2, with D tentatively TRBD1 (5 bases). V lost 6 bases and J lost 4, with 15 bases in between. CDR1 and CDR2 from the germline V gene are MDHEN and SYDVKM. The CDR3 loop spans 14 amino acids. CDR3 bases: TGTGCCAGCAGGACCCCGGGGGGGGGCTATGGCTACACCTTC. Translated, it gives CASRTPGGGYGYTF.

The chain employs TRBV7-9 and TRBJ1-1, with a weak D call TRBD1 (5 bases). CDR3 length: 13 residues. The germline V gene encodes CDR1 SEHNR and CDR2 FQNEAQ (reference sequence). V dropped 4 bases and J dropped 10 bases, with 16 bases sitting between them. The CDR3 DNA sequence: TGTGCCAGCAGCTGGGAGGGGATTTCAAGAGCTTTCTTT. Protein sequence: CASSWEGISRAFF.

The rearrangement joins TRBV2 to TRBJ2-7, with TRBD2 matching 11 bases. This CDR3 has 15 residues. Trimming removed 2 bases from V and 2 bases from J; junction bases left unmatched: 2. Germline lookup yields CDR1 SNHLY and CDR2 FYNNEI. CDR3: CASSERGLAAYEQYF. The CDR3 coding sequence is TGTGCCAGCAGTGAAAGGGGACTAGCGGCCTACGAGCAGTACTTC.

The V gene is TRBV28, the J gene TRBJ1-2; D is undetermined. Germline V gene data show CDR1 as MDHEN and CDR2 as SYDVKM. This CDR3 spans 14 amino acids. Trimming removed 4 bases from V and 5 bases from J, with 14 bases in between. The CDR3 sequence: CASSSGTRLYGYTF. CDR3 DNA: TGTGCCAGCAGTTCCGGAACGCGACTGTATGGCTACACCTTC.

Notes on this clone: Distinct nucleotide sequences in the sample also encode this CDR3. The chain joins TRBV19 to TRBJ1-3; D ambiguous. The germline V and J ends were trimmed by 1 base and 0 bases, with 7 bases remaining between them. There are 15 residues in the CDR3. Germline V gives CDR1 LNHDA, CDR2 SQIVND (reference sequence). CDR3 residues: CASSIAPGSGNTIYF. DNA for the CDR3: TGTGCCAGTAGTATAGCCCCCGGCTCTGGAAACACCATATATTTT.

The chain joins TRBV2 to TRBJ2-5, with TRBD2 identical over 11 bases. The CDR3 is 19 amino acids. The germline V gene encodes CDR1 SNHLY and CDR2 FYNNEI. V dropped 7 bases and J dropped 4; count of bases not matched to a gene: 20. In DNA form, the CDR3 reads TGTGCCAGCACCGCCGAAGTCAGTTCCTACGGACTAGCGGGAGAGACCCAGTACTTC. Translating gives CASTAEVSSYGLAGETQYF.

J is TRBJ2-1 and V is TRBV24-1; 15 bases are a match to TRBD2. In germline, CDR1 is KGHDR, CDR2 SFDVKD. The CDR3 loop spans 15 amino acids. V lost 9 bases and J lost 9; bases outside the gene matches: 8. The CDR3: CATLGTSGRCSEQFF. The CDR3 DNA is TGTGCCACCCTCGGGACTAGCGGGAGGTGTAGTGAGCAGTTCTTC.

The chain links TRBV18 to TRBJ1-4, with TRBD1 identical over 10 bases. The junction had 8 bases not matched to a gene; V was cut back by 2 bases and J by 11 bases. CDR1 is KGHSH, CDR2 LQKENI, per germline. This CDR3 spans 15 amino acids. For the CDR3, the DNA is TGTGCCAGCTCACCAAGTCGACAGGGGGCTAAGAAACTGTTTTTT. Its protein product is CASSPSRQGAKKLFF.

This chain uses TRBV5-6 with TRBJ2-5, with TRBD1 as a possible D gene (5 bases). Trimming took off 1 base at V and 2 bases at J, with 9 bases between the two ends. The CDR3 runs to 14 residues. Germline loops: CDR1 SGHDT, CDR2 YYEEEE. CDR3 nucleotides: TGTGCCAGCAGCTTGATCGCAGGGCAAGAGACCCAGTACTTC. This gives the protein CASSLIAGQETQYF.